This TCR beta chain was profiled in a study of cytomegalovirus exposure and HLA in healthy donors. Findings of the study overall: Highest at DRB1 and lowest at HLA-C, TCR association rates differed among HLA loci in a later analysis. Common viral pathogens seemed, in a later analysis, to connect with several of the most significant clusters.

A word on this clone: Its antigen is unidentified.

V gave up 3 bases and J gave up 9 bases, with 21 bases separating them. There are 15 residues in the CDR3. The germline gives CDR1 LGHNA, CDR2 YNFKEQ. The PCR had 60 Vbeta and 13 Jbeta primers. Clones were read by immunoSEQ multiplex PCR, and TCRdb kept only the in-frame ones, dropping some. The sample records roughly 180,000 clones, 77% being singletons. The receptor's source is a man younger than 30 in good health and CMV-seronegative. The rearrangement links TRBV4-2 to TRBJ2-7, with D tentatively TRBD1 (5 bases). The sequenced material came from PBMCs. This chain's CDR3 is CASSQPDSLLRGQYF. The CDR3 DNA reads TGTGCCAGCAGCCAGCCCGACAGTCTGCTACGAGGGCAGTACTTC.